The T cell receptor beta chain described here comes from a study of OX40 agonist ivuxolimab in advanced cancers. As for the study in general: The patients got ivuxolimab, which is an agonistic anti-OX40 (CD134) antibody. The diagnoses of dose-escalation patients were hepatocellular carcinoma, melanoma, renal cell or head and neck cancer.

Turning to this clone: Antigen unknown.

The method was immunoSEQ multiplex PCR; TCRdb's version includes in-frame clones alone and lacks a portion of them. The table includes about 46,000 clones, approximately 77% detected once. Germline V lookup: CDR1 SGHAT, CDR2 FQNNGV. The CDR3 runs 14 residues. V was shortened by 5 bases and J by 5 bases, with 15 bases between the two germline ends. Whole-study findings and limits: The CD4+ and CD8+ T cells in the blood had expanded clonally by week 6 at 0.1 to 3.0 mg/kg. Undetermined was the antigen specificity of the expanded peripheral T cells.

The sequences come from CD4+ or CD8+ T cells sorted from blood, collected in a trial of the OX40 agonist ivuxolimab. V usage is TRBV11-2 and J usage is TRBJ2-5; D might be TRBD1 (6 bases). The source is an adult with an advanced solid tumor such as melanoma, head and neck, liver or kidney cancer. In nucleotides, the CDR3 is TGTGCCAGCAGCCCCCGCAGGGGTGGTGAGACCCAGTACTTC. Its protein product is CASSPRRGGETQYF.